This T cell receptor (beta chain) was obtained from a study of blood T cell repertoires in COVID-19. For the study at large: The United States, Italy and Spain were the sources of the acute and convalescent COVID-19 samples. PBMCs, B-cell-depleted T cells, or T cells provided the cDNA or gDNA that made up the material.

Original data processing: Reference gene primer amplification gave nucleated cell count estimates. The protocol was immunoSEQ multiplex PCR, while the TCRdb copy is restricted to in-frame clones and leaves out a portion. V, J and clone size were drawn from that table, and D and trimming were deduced from the DNA. Among under 100,000 clones listed, more than 70% were seen once. CDR1 MNHEY and CDR2 SVGAGI come from the germline V gene. The V and J ends lost 7 bases and 4 bases respectively, with 14 bases between them. The CDR3 consists of 14 residues. The chain links TRBV6-5 to TRBJ1-5; D is unresolved. Sequenced sample: peripheral blood. The sequence derives from a human donor in a cohort sampled during active COVID-19. The CDR3 DNA sequence: TGTGCCAGCAAGGAGACCATCGTGAATCAGCCCCAGCATTTT. It specifies CASKETIVNQPQHF.